Below are 18 T cell receptor beta chains sequenced from a single sample in a study of identical twins. TCRdb re-called the 5' RACE reads through MiXCR, storing one row per CDR3 protein. In the table there are around 670,000 distinct CDR3 sequences, approximately 6% of which are singletons. Sequencing input: naive T cells sorted from blood. Receptor source: a man between 18 and 29 years old in good health.

The V and J genes are TRBV20-1 and TRBJ2-3; 9 nucleotides match TRBD2. In germline, CDR1 is DFQATT, CDR2 SNEGSKA (reference sequence). The CDR3 consists of 15 residues. The trim removed 3 bases at V and 0 bases at J, leaving 4 bases unmatched. The CDR3 DNA reads as TGCAGTGCTAGCTTAGCGGGGGTTAGCACAGATACGCAGTATTTT. This sequence encodes CSASLAGVSTDTQYF.

This clonotype was observed at least ten times. The chain links TRBV24-1 to TRBJ2-1; 9 bases match TRBD2. Germline CDR1 reads KGHDR; CDR2 reads SFDVKD. CDR3 size: 16 residues. Trimming at V came to 3 bases and at J to 2 bases, leaving 4 bases not matched to a gene. The CDR3 region has the DNA TGTGCCACCAGTGATACCGGGACTAGCACCTACAATGAGCAGTTCTTC. Protein sequence: CATSDTGTSTYNEQFF.

The chain employs TRBV7-2 and TRBJ1-1, with no clear D. With 5 bases removed from V and 1 base from J, the gap between germline ends came to 11 bases. The CDR3 has 14 residues. The germline gives CDR1 SGHTA, CDR2 FQGNSA. Written as DNA, the CDR3 is TGTGCCAGCAGCCTCGACTTTTGGAACACTGAAGCTTTCTTT. It translates to CASSLDFWNTEAFF.

This clonotype was counted many times. The V and J genes are TRBV7-8 and TRBJ2-3; 7 bases fit TRBD2. Germline V lookup: CDR1 SGHVS, CDR2 FQNEAQ. This CDR3 has 13 amino acids. Trimming cost V 5 bases and J 1 base; bases outside gene matches: 0. This CDR3 reads CASSREGTDTQYF. The CDR3 DNA is TGTGCCAGCAGCCGGGAGGGCACAGATACGCAGTATTTT. Complete variable domain (other parts from reference TRBV7-8 and TRBJ2-3): GAGVSQSPRYKVAKRGQDVALRCDPISGHVSLFWYQQALGQGPEFLTYFQNEAQLDKSGLPSDRFFAERPEGSVSTLKIQRTQQEDSAVYLCASSREGTDTQYFGPGTRLTVL.

The chain has TRBV7-2 and TRBJ2-3; tentatively, D is TRBD1 (6 bases). The V gene lost 2 bases and the J gene lost 3 bases, with 12 bases spanning the gap. The CDR3 loop spans 15 amino acids. From germline, CDR1 is SGHTA and CDR2 FQGNSA. The chain's CDR3 is CASSLMGAQTDTQYF. The CDR3 bases are TGTGCCAGCAGCTTAATGGGGGCTCAGACAGATACGCAGTATTTT.

There are a few counts of this clonotype. The chain joins TRBV29-1 to TRBJ2-1, with D possibly being TRBD1 (5 bases). The V end lost 7 bases, the J end lost 9 bases, and 16 bases lay between the germline ends. This CDR3 comprises 12 residues. CDR1 is SQVTM and CDR2 is ANQGSEA in the germline V gene. The CDR3 reads CSACPLGAEQFF. CDR3 bases: TGCAGCGCTTGCCCCCTTGGGGCTGAGCAGTTCTTC.

CDR3 in DNA: TGTGCCAGCAGTGATCACCTCTCCAGGGGCGGCTATGGCTACACCTTC. Translated, it gives CASSDHLSRGGYGYTF. This chain joins TRBV27 and TRBJ1-2; TRBD1 is a possible D gene (6 bases). Germline CDR1 is MNHEY and CDR2 is SMNVEV (reference sequence). Trimming removed 5 bases from V and 4 bases from J, with 20 bases in between. The CDR3 sequence is 16 residues long.

This clonotype came up a few times. The rearrangement links TRBV29-1 to TRBJ2-5; D is ambiguous. Germline loops: CDR1 SQVTM, CDR2 ANQGSEA. The V and J ends lost 3 bases and 2 bases respectively, with 4 bases between them. CDR3 length equals 11 residues. CDR3 bases: TGCAGCGTTGATAGACAAGAGACCCAGTACTTC. Protein sequence: CSVDRQETQYF.

The chain employs TRBV6-5 and TRBJ1-1, with unresolved D. From germline, CDR1 is MNHEY and CDR2 SVGAGI. Trimming took off 0 bases at V and 2 bases at J, with 7 bases between the two ends. The CDR3 has 14 amino acids. CDR3 in amino acids: CASSYSSANTEAFF. For the CDR3, the DNA is TGTGCCAGCAGTTACTCGAGCGCAAACACTGAAGCTTTCTTT.

This chain links TRBV20-1 with TRBJ2-1; D possibly corresponds to TRBD2 (5 bases). V lost 3 bases and J 9 bases, leaving 18 bases between the germline ends. CDR3 length equals 14 residues. CDR1 and CDR2 (germline): DFQATT, SNEGSKA (reference sequence). The CDR3 region is CSARSGIGVGEQFF. The CDR3 nucleotides are TGCAGTGCTAGGTCCGGGATTGGGGTCGGTGAGCAGTTCTTC.

This clonotype was seen at least ten times. The chain uses TRBV29-1 and TRBJ2-7; weak D call: TRBD1 (5 bases). V was trimmed by 4 bases and J by 1 base, leaving 17 bases between them. The germline gives CDR1 SQVTM, CDR2 ANQGSEA. The CDR3 is 15 residues long. CDR3 DNA: TGCAGCGTTGTTTTTGGAACGGACAAGTCCTACGAGCAGTACTTC. The encoded protein is CSVVFGTDKSYEQYF.

The rearrangement uses TRBV3-1 and TRBJ2-1, with 7 bases that match TRBD2. CDR1 is LGHDT and CDR2 is YNNKEL in the germline V gene (reference sequence). V was clipped by 1 base and J by 0 bases; unmatched bases: 6. This CDR3 has 17 amino acids. In nucleotides, the CDR3 is TGTGCCAGCAGCCAAGTCAGCGGGAAAAGCTCCTACAATGAGCAGTTCTTC. Translated: CASSQVSGKSSYNEQFF.

The J gene is TRBJ1-2, the V gene TRBV7-9; 7 bases align to TRBD1. CDR3 size: 15 residues. Germline values: CDR1 SEHNR, CDR2 FQNEAQ (reference sequence). V gave up 5 bases and J gave up 0 bases; unmatched junction bases: 6. The CDR3 sequence: CASSRGQATNYGYTF. The CDR3 DNA is TGTGCCAGCAGCCGAGGACAGGCGACTAACTATGGCTACACCTTC.

The chain links TRBV20-1 to TRBJ2-2, with 8 nucleotides matching TRBD1. The CDR3 has 16 amino acids. The germline V gene encodes CDR1 DFQATT and CDR2 SNEGSKA (reference sequence). Germline trimming cut 3 bases from V and 4 bases from J; bases unmatched to any gene: 10. The CDR3 region is CSASLLDRAGTGELFF. As DNA, the CDR3 is TGCAGTGCTAGTTTATTGGACAGGGCGGGCACCGGGGAGCTGTTTTTT.

This clonotype was counted ten times or more. J is TRBJ2-3 and V is TRBV6-5; tentative D call: TRBD2 (6 bases). CDR3 length: 12 amino acids. The V gene's germline CDR1 is MNHEY and CDR2 SVGAGI. Trimming cost V 10 bases and J 0 bases, with 8 bases left between them. As DNA, the CDR3 is TGTGCCACGGGACTCAGCACAGATACGCAGTATTTT. It codes for CATGLSTDTQYF.

The CDR3 nucleotides read TGTGCCACCAGTGATCGGGCCGGGACATACTCCTACAATGAGCAGTTCTTC. Its protein is CATSDRAGTYSYNEQFF. V usage is TRBV24-1 and J usage is TRBJ2-1, with D possibly being TRBD1 (6 bases). Germline CDR1 KGHDR, CDR2 SFDVKD. Trimming removed 3 bases at V and 0 bases at J, with 14 bases between. This CDR3 is 17 amino acids long.

A few counts support this clonotype. The V call is TRBV7-6, the J call TRBJ1-1; 10 bases fit TRBD1. This CDR3 contains 13 residues. The germline V gene has CDR1 SGHVS and CDR2 FNYEAQ. Trimming removed 5 bases from V and 7 bases from J; junction bases left unmatched: 4. This CDR3 reads CASSGTGDREAFF. The CDR3 region has the DNA TGTGCCAGCAGCGGGACAGGGGATCGTGAAGCTTTCTTT.

This clonotype was found many times. The chain uses TRBV6-1 and TRBJ2-4, with TRBD1 as a possible D gene (6 bases). This CDR3 contains 17 residues. Per germline, CDR1 MNHNS and CDR2 SASEGT. Trimming stripped 6 bases from V and 2 bases from J, with 20 bases between. The CDR3: CASSPGQGGLPKNIQYF. The CDR3 region has the DNA TGTGCCAGCAGCCCCGGCCAAGGGGGTCTGCCCAAAAACATTCAGTACTTC.